The 23 T cell receptor beta chains presented below share a single source sample, sequenced in a study of shared clonotypes between healthy human individuals (dated by TCRdb to the early 2020s). CD8 naive samples were obtained by positive selection for CCR7 among CD45RO-negative cells, yielding a CD45RA+CCR7+ population from which TemRA cells were excluded. The library was prepared using the immunoSEQ multiplex PCR assay. TCRdb took over this immuneACCESS table, retaining in-frame rearrangements with V and J assigned. Such tables are incomplete; in checked studies, under half of the missing clones stem from an unresolved V gene, and the remainder is unexplained. This sample lists around 1,900,000 clones; roughly 93% were detected once. The ten top clones hold over 1.5% of the sample. Sequences were obtained from naive CD8+ T cells from PBMCs. The meaning of the sample's cell subset or site label: CD45RA+CCR7+. The receptors come from a man younger than 30 in good health. Some clones in this sample may be carry-over from other donors' samples.

V and J are TRBV7-9 and TRBJ2-2; D ambiguous. The germline V and J ends were trimmed by 5 bases and 7 bases, with 8 bases remaining between them. CDR1 is SEHNR, CDR2 FQNEAQ, per germline (reference sequence). The CDR3 sequence is 12 residues long. CDR3 nucleotide sequence: TGTGCCAGCAGCCCTGACCGCGGGGAGCTGTTTTTT. Translation: CASSPDRGELFF. The whole variable domain, filled in from reference TRBV7-9 and TRBJ2-2, reads DTGVSQNPRHKITKRGQNVTFRCDPISEHNRLYWYRQTLGQGPEFLTYFQNEAQLEKSRLLSDRFSAERPKGSFSTLEIQRTEQGDSAMYLCASSPDRGELFFGEGSRLTVL.

The chain is built from TRBV28 and TRBJ1-2; D may be TRBD1 (6 bases). The V end lost 4 bases, the J end lost 8 bases, and 17 bases lay between the germline ends. The CDR3 extends over 14 amino acids. Germline V lookup: CDR1 MDHEN, CDR2 SYDVKM. Here the CDR3 DNA reads TGTGCCAGCAGTTCACCGGGACACTTACACGGCTACACCTTC. It specifies CASSSPGHLHGYTF.

The chain carries TRBV5-1 and TRBJ2-2; possibly TRBD2 for D (6 bases). V lost 2 bases and J 2 bases, leaving 10 bases between the germline ends. CDR1 SGHRS and CDR2 YFSETQ come from the germline V gene. The CDR3 sequence is 15 residues long. CDR3: CASSFREDNTGELFF. CDR3 sequence (DNA): TGCGCCAGCAGCTTCAGGGAGGATAACACCGGGGAGCTGTTTTTT.

This chain connects TRBV27 to TRBJ1-5; 7 bases agree with TRBD1. Germline V gene data show CDR1 as MNHEY and CDR2 as SMNVEV (reference sequence). The J segment lost 3 bases and the V segment lost 5 bases, leaving 10 bases of the junction unmatched. There are 16 residues in the CDR3. The chain's CDR3 is CASSRGTANNNQPQHF. Here the CDR3 DNA reads TGTGCCAGCAGTCGGGGGACAGCAAACAACAATCAGCCCCAGCATTTT.

The V gene is TRBV27, the J gene TRBJ2-1; 8 bases are a match to TRBD1. The V gene end was trimmed by 7 bases and the J gene end by 4 bases; junction bases not matched to a gene: 6. This CDR3 spans 14 amino acids. From germline, CDR1 is MNHEY and CDR2 SMNVEV (reference sequence). CDR3 loop: CASIAGGAYNEQFF. The CDR3, as DNA: TGTGCCAGCATTGCAGGGGGCGCGTACAATGAGCAGTTCTTC.

This chain uses TRBV27 with TRBJ2-2; possible D gene TRBD1, 6 bases. This CDR3 is 18 amino acids long. CDR1 is MNHEY and CDR2 is SMNVEV in the germline V gene (reference sequence). Trimming pared 3 bases from V and 2 bases from J, leaving 19 bases between. This CDR3 reads CASSLYVGGRGNTGELFF. The CDR3 region has the DNA TGTGCCAGCAGTTTGTATGTAGGCGGCAGGGGTAACACCGGGGAGCTGTTTTTT.

The CDR3 DNA is TGCAGCGTTGAACTTGACCTCAAAAACTATGGCTACACCTTC. Encoded protein: CSVELDLKNYGYTF. The genes are TRBV29-1 and TRBJ1-2; D remains ambiguous. Germline CDR1 reads SQVTM; CDR2 reads ANQGSEA. The CDR3 runs 14 residues. V was trimmed by 2 bases and J by 2 bases, leaving 12 bases between them.

The V gene is TRBV27, the J gene TRBJ2-7; 14 bases map to TRBD2. CDR1 is MNHEY and CDR2 is SMNVEV in the germline V gene (reference sequence). The junction had 5 bases not matched to a gene; V was cut back by 6 bases and J by 1 base. The CDR3 spans 16 residues. This CDR3 reads CASRGGLAGVSYEQYF. The CDR3 DNA reads TGTGCCAGCAGGGGGGGACTAGCGGGAGTTTCCTACGAGCAGTACTTC.

The DNA for the CDR3 is TGTGCCAGCAGTTTCATCCGGGTCGGGACAGGGGGTTACGAGCAGTACTTC. This codes for CASSFIRVGTGGYEQYF. The chain couples TRBV28 to TRBJ2-7; TRBD1 aligns across 11 bases. CDR1 MDHEN and CDR2 SYDVKM come from the germline V gene. The V and J ends lost 3 bases and 4 bases, in that order; junction bases with no gene match: 11. The CDR3 covers 17 residues. Full variable domain (outside the CDR3, taken from reference TRBV28 and TRBJ2-7): DVKVTQSSRYLVKRTGEKVFLECVQDMDHENMFWYRQDPGLGLRLIYFSYDVKMKEKGDIPEGYSVSREKKERFSLILESASTNQTSMYLCASSFIRVGTGGYEQYFGPGTRLTVT.

CDR3 amino acids: CASSLAPSETYEQYF. The CDR3, as DNA: TGCGCCAGCAGCTTGGCCCCTTCAGAAACCTACGAGCAGTACTTC. The chain couples TRBV5-1 to TRBJ2-7; no firm D call. CDR1 and CDR2 (germline): SGHRS, YFSETQ. Trimming stripped 0 bases from V and 2 bases from J, with 12 bases between. CDR3 length equals 15 residues.

In regard to this clone: Other DNA sequences in the sample encode the same CDR3. J is TRBJ2-5 and V is TRBV9, with 8 positions matching TRBD1. The J segment lost 2 bases and the V segment lost 4 bases, leaving 4 bases of the junction unmatched. Germline lookup yields CDR1 SGDLS and CDR2 YYNGEE. The CDR3 is made up of 14 amino acids. The CDR3: CASSTRTGQETQYF. The CDR3 bases are TGTGCCAGCAGCACTCGGACAGGGCAAGAGACCCAGTACTTC. The entire variable domain, with the rest obtained from reference TRBV9 and TRBJ2-5, is as follows: DSGVTQTPKHLITATGQRVTLRCSPRSGDLSVYWYQQSLDQGLQFLIQYYNGEERAKGNILERFSAQQFPDLHSELNLSSLELGDSALYFCASSTRTGQETQYFGPGTRLLVL.

This chain links TRBV27 with TRBJ2-7; D may be TRBD2 (6 bases). The V end was cut by 6 bases, the J end by 4 bases, with 13 bases between. The germline V gene has CDR1 MNHEY and CDR2 SMNVEV (reference sequence). This CDR3 has 13 amino acids. CDR3 DNA sequence: TGTGCCAGCAGCGGAGGGCCGAGGTACGAGCAGTACTTC. It specifies CASSGGPRYEQYF.

This clone was seen a single time. The genes are TRBV7-3 and TRBJ2-1; 8 nucleotides match TRBD2. CDR1 SGHTA and CDR2 FQGTGA come from the germline V gene. V dropped 4 bases and J dropped 1; count of bases not matched to a gene: 6. The CDR3 is 16 amino acids. The CDR3 sequence is CASSSLREGSYNEQFF. For the CDR3, the DNA is TGTGCCAGCAGCTCACTACGGGAGGGTTCCTACAATGAGCAGTTCTTC.

This CDR3 reads CATSPRGVGSTIYF. CDR3 in DNA: TGTGCCACCAGCCCCCGTGGGGTAGGGAGCACCATATATTTT. The chain recombines TRBV15 with TRBJ1-3, with D unclear. The CDR3 has 14 residues. CDR1 is LNHNV, CDR2 YYDKDF, per germline (reference sequence). The germline V and J ends were trimmed by 5 bases and 9 bases, with 17 bases remaining between them. Together with reference TRBV15 and TRBJ1-3, the CDR3 gives the full variable domain: DAMVIQNPRYQVTQFGKPVTLSCSQTLNHNVMYWYQQKSSQAPKLLFHYYDKDFNNEADTPDNFQSRRPNTSFCFLDIRSPGLGDTAMYLCATSPRGVGSTIYFGEGSWLTVV.

The chain joins TRBV30 to TRBJ1-4; TRBD1 matches at 8 bases. Germline CDR1 is GTSNPN and CDR2 is SVGIG (reference sequence). The CDR3 is 14 amino acids. J was trimmed by 8 bases and V by 2 bases; bases with no gene match: 7. This CDR3 is CAWSRQGAGEKLFF. The CDR3 region has the DNA TGTGCCTGGAGTCGCCAGGGGGCGGGGGAAAAACTGTTTTTT.

The chain is built from TRBV30 and TRBJ2-7; TRBD2 is a possible D gene (6 bases). CDR3 length: 16 residues. Trimming left V 0 bases short and J 0 bases short, with 15 bases between. CDR1 is GTSNPN, CDR2 SVGIG, per germline (reference sequence). CDR3 DNA sequence: TGTGCCTGGAGTGTATGGGCGGGGATGAGCTCCTACGAGCAGTACTTC. Amino acid sequence: CAWSVWAGMSSYEQYF.

This clone was picked up one time. The V call is TRBV14, the J call TRBJ2-1; D unresolved. V was shortened by 1 base and J by 7 bases, with 5 bases between the two germline ends. Germline V CDR1 and CDR2: SGHDN, FVKESK. The CDR3 length is 12 residues. The CDR3 sequence is CASSQGWNEQFF. CDR3 bases: TGTGCCAGCAGCCAAGGGTGGAATGAGCAGTTCTTC.

The chain employs TRBV4-1 and TRBJ2-3; 9 positions match TRBD2. The CDR3 is made up of 18 amino acids. Trimming removed 4 bases from V and 1 base from J; junction bases left unmatched: 12. The germline V gene encodes CDR1 MGHRA and CDR2 YSYEKL. CDR3 nucleotides: TGCGCCAGCAGCCCACTTGTGAGCGTAGCGGGAGGCACAGATACGCAGTATTTT. Translation gives CASSPLVSVAGGTDTQYF.

The chain joins TRBV5-8 to TRBJ1-3, with 7 bases fitting TRBD1. This CDR3 spans 14 amino acids. The V segment lost 4 bases and the J segment 4 bases; nucleotides outside the gene matches: 5. Germline loops: CDR1 SGHTS, CDR2 YDEGEE. The CDR3 DNA sequence: TGTGCCAGCAGCCCGGACAGGAGCGGAAACACCATATATTTT. This gives the protein CASSPDRSGNTIYF.

This CDR3 reads CASSKQGGEEKLFF. DNA of the CDR3: TGTGCCAGCAGCAAACAGGGTGGGGAGGAAAAACTGTTTTTT. This chain links TRBV28 with TRBJ1-4; possible D gene TRBD1, 6 bases. Germline V gene data show CDR1 as MDHEN and CDR2 as SYDVKM. The CDR3 extends over 14 amino acids. The V gene lost 6 bases and the J gene lost 8 bases, with 16 bases spanning the gap.

This clone was seen only once. V and J are TRBV6-1 and TRBJ2-7; 14 nucleotides line up with TRBD2. Germline-derived CDR1 and CDR2 are MNHNS and SASEGT. V was pared by 4 bases and J by 6 bases, with 17 bases of the junction left unmatched. There are 19 residues in the CDR3. The CDR3 is CASSAPSGTSGSRRGEQYF. The CDR3 DNA reads as TGTGCCAGCAGTGCTCCCAGCGGGACTAGCGGGAGCCGTCGTGGCGAGCAGTACTTC.

The chain uses TRBV5-4 and TRBJ2-1; 7 bases agree with TRBD2. J gave up 4 bases and V 4 bases, and 11 bases lay outside the gene matches. Per the germline V gene, CDR1 is SGHNT and CDR2 is YYREEE (reference sequence). The CDR3 contains 16 residues. The CDR3 is CASSGGELAVYNEQFF. The CDR3, as DNA: TGTGCCAGCAGCGGAGGGGAGCTAGCGGTATACAATGAGCAGTTCTTC.

The chain joins TRBV30 to TRBJ1-1, with D maybe TRBD1 (6 bases). V was shortened by 4 bases and J by 6 bases, with 15 bases between the two germline ends. The germline gives CDR1 GTSNPN, CDR2 SVGIG (reference sequence). The length of the CDR3 is 13 residues. Here the CDR3 reads CAWMQGNIAEAFF. Here the CDR3 DNA reads TGTGCCTGGATGCAGGGGAATATCGCTGAAGCTTTCTTT.